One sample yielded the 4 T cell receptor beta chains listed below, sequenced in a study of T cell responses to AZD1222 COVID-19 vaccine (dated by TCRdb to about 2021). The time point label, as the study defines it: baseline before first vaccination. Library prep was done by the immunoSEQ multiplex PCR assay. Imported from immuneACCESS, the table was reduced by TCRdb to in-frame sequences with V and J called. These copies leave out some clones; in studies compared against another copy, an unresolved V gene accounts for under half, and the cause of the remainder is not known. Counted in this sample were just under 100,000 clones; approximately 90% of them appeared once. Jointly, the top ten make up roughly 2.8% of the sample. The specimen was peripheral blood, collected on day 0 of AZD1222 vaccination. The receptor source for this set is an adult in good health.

This CDR3 is CASSYTGGSSSGNTIYF. The CDR3 DNA sequence: TGTGCCAGTAGTTACACAGGGGGTTCAAGCTCTGGAAACACCATATATTTT. J is TRBJ1-3 and V is TRBV19, with 8 bases that match TRBD1. Germline V gene lookup returns CDR1 LNHDA and CDR2 SQIVND (reference sequence). The V and J ends lost 5 bases and 0 bases, in that order; junction bases with no gene match: 9. The CDR3 spans 17 residues.

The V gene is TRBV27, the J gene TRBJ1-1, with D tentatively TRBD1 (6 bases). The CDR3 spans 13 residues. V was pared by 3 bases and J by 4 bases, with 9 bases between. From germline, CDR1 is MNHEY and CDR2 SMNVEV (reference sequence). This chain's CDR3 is CASSFDRSTEAFF. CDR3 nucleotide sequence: TGTGCCAGCAGTTTTGACAGGTCCACTGAAGCTTTCTTT.

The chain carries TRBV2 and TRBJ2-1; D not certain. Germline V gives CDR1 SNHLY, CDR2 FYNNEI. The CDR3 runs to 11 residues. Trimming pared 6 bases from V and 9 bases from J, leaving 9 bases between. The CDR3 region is CASRGSLEQFF. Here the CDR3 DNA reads TGTGCCAGCAGGGGGTCGCTTGAGCAGTTCTTC.

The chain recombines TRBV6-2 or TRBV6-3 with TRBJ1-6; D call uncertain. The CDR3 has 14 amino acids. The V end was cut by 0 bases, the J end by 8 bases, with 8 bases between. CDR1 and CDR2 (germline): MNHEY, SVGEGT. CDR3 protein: CASSYSRRDSPLHF. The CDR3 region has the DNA TGTGCCAGCAGTTACTCGAGAAGGGATTCACCCCTCCACTTT.